This T cell receptor (beta chain) was identified during a study of shared clonotypes between healthy human individuals. Whole-study findings and limits: Clonotypes which were not shared had lower generation probabilities than clonotypes that all four donors shared.

Produced via immunoSEQ multiplex PCR; TCRdb's table is partial and in-frame only. The table has 2 million to 3 million clones, under 95% seen once. The V gene end was trimmed by 3 bases and the J gene end by 6 bases; junction bases not matched to a gene: 15. Looked up from germline, CDR1 is SGHNT and CDR2 is YYREEE (reference sequence). CDR3 length: 16 amino acids. In regard to this clone: What it recognizes is unknown.

Donors comprised healthy HIV-negative adults lacking recent acute infections or vaccinations. The J gene is TRBJ2-7, the V gene TRBV5-4; the match to TRBD2 covers 7 bases. The sequencing input was naive CD4+ T cells from PBMCs. Documented subset: CD45RA+ positively selected. The receptor comes from a man between 18 and 35 years old in good health. Some clones in this sample may be carry-over from other donors' samples. DNA for the CDR3: TGTGCCAGCAGCTCAAAAAAGGACGGGGGGTGGCGCGAGCAGTACTTC. This codes for CASSSKKDGGWREQYF.